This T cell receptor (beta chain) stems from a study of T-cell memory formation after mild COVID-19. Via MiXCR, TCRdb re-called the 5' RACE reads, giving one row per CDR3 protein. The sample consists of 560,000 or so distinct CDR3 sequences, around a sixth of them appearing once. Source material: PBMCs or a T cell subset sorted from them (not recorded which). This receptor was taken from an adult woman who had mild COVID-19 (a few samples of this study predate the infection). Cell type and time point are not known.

The CDR3 sequence: CASSHPLGELFF. CDR3 DNA: TGCGCCAGCAGCCATCCCCTCGGGGAGCTGTTTTTT. The chain carries TRBV4-1 and TRBJ2-2; no clear D gene. The CDR3 is 12 amino acids. Looked up from germline, CDR1 is MGHRA and CDR2 is YSYEKL. V was trimmed by 3 bases and J by 7 bases, leaving 6 bases between them.